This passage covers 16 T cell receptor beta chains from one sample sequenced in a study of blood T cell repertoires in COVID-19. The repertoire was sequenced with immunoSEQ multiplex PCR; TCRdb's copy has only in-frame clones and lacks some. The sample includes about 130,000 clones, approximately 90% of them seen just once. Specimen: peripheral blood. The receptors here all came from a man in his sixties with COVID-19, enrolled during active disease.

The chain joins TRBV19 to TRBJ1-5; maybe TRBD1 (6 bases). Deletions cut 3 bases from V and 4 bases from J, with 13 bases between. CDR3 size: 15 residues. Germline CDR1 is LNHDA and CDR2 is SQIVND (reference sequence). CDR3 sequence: CASSISGGQNQPQHF. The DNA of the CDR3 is TGTGCCAGTAGTATTTCGGGAGGACAGAATCAGCCCCAGCATTTT. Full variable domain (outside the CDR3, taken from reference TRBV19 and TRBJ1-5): DGGITQSPKYLFRKEGQNVTLSCEQNLNHDAMYWYRQDPGQGLRLIYYSQIVNDFQKGDIAEGYSVSREKKESFPLTVTSAQKNPTAFYLCASSISGGQNQPQHFGDGTRLSIL.

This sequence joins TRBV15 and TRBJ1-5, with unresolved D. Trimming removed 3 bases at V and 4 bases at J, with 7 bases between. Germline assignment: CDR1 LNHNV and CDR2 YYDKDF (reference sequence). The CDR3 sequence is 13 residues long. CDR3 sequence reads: CATSSSVNQPQHF. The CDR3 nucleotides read TGTGCCACCAGCAGCTCGGTGAATCAGCCCCAGCATTTT.

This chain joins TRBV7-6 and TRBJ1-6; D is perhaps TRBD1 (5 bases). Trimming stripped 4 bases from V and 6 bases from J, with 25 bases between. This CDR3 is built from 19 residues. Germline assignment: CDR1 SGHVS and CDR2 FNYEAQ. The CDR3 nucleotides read TGTGCCAGCAGCTCCGAAGCGGGTGGGGGAGGGCTACGTAATTCACCCCTCCACTTT. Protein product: CASSSEAGGGGLRNSPLHF.

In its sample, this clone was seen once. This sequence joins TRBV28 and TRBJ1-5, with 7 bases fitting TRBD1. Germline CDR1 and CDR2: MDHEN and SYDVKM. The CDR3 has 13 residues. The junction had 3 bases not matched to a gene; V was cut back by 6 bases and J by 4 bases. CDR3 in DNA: TGTGCCAGCAGCGGGACAGTGAATCAGCCCCAGCATTTT. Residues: CASSGTVNQPQHF.

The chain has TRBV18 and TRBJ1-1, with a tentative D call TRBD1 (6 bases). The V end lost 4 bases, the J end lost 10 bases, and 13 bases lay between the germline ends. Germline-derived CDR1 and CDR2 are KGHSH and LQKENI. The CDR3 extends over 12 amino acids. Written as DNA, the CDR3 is TGTGCCAGCTCACGTGGAGAACAGGGAGCTTTCTTT. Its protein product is CASSRGEQGAFF.

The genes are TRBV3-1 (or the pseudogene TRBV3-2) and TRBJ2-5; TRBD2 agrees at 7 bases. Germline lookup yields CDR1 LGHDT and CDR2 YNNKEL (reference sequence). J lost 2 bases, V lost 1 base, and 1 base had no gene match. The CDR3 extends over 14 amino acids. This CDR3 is CASSQGGGQETQYF. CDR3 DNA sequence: TGTGCCAGCAGCCAAGGGGGGGGGCAAGAGACCCAGTACTTC.

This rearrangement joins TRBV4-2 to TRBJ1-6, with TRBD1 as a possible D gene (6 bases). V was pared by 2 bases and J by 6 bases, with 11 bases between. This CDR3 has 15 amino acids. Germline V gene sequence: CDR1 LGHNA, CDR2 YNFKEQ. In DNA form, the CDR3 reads TGTGCCAGCAGCCAACCGGGACAAGTTAATTCACCCCTCCACTTT. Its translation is CASSQPGQVNSPLHF.

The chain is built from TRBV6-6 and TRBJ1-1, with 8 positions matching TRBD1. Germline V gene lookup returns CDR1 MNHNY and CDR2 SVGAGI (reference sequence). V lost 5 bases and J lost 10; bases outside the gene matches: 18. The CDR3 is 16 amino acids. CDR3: CASSPGQVTWAVRAFF. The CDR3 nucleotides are TGTGCCAGCAGTCCGGGACAGGTAACTTGGGCGGTGCGAGCTTTCTTT.

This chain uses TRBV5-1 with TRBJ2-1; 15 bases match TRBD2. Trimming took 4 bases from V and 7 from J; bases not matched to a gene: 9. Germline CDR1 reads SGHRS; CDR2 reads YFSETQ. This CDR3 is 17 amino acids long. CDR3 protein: CASSNLRTSGGVNEQFF. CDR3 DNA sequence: TGCGCCAGCAGCAATTTGAGGACTAGCGGGGGGGTAAATGAGCAGTTCTTC.

The DNA for the CDR3 is TGTGCCAGCAGTTCAGTTTTTGCCTACGAGCAGTACTTC. Translation: CASSSVFAYEQYF. The chain recombines TRBV12-3 or TRBV12-4 with TRBJ2-7; D is unresolved. The CDR3 is 13 residues long. Trimming removed 4 bases from V and 2 bases from J, with 9 bases in between.

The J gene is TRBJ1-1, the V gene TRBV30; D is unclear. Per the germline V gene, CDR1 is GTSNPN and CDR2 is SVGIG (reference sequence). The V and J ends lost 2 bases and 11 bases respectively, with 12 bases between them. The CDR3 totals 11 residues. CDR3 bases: TGTGCCTGGAGTCCCCGGGTTACGGCTTTCTTT. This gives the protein CAWSPRVTAFF.

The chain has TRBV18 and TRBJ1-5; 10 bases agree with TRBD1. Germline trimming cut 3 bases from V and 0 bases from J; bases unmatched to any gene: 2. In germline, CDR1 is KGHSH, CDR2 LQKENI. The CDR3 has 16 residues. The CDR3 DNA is TGTGCCAGCTCACCCGGGACAGGGGTTAGCAATCAGCCCCAGCATTTT. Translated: CASSPGTGVSNQPQHF.

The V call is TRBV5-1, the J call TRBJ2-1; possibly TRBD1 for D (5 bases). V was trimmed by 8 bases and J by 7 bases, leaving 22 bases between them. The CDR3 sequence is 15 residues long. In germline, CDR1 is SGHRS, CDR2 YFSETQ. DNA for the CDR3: TGCGCCAGTACCTCAGGGTCCCTGACTTTAAATGAGCAGTTCTTC. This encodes CASTSGSLTLNEQFF.

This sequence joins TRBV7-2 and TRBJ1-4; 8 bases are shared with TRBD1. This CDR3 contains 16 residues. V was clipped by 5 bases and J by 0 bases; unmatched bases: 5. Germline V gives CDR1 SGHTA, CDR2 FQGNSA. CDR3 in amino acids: CASSRTGGATNEKLFF. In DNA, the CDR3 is TGTGCCAGCAGCCGCACAGGGGGTGCAACTAATGAAAAACTGTTTTTT.

The CDR3 sequence is CASIEGGRRANQPQHF. DNA for the CDR3: TGTGCCAGCATCGAAGGGGGCAGGCGTGCCAATCAGCCCCAGCATTTT. The chain has TRBV2 and TRBJ1-5, with 7 bases matching TRBD1. The CDR3 consists of 16 residues. The germline V gene encodes CDR1 SNHLY and CDR2 FYNNEI. Losses at the gene ends were 7 bases for V and 3 bases for J; bases not matched to a gene: 12.

The CDR3 coding sequence is TGTGCCAGTAGTTCGGGGGGGGTGCCTAATTCACCCCTCCACTTT. This gives the protein CASSSGGVPNSPLHF. The V gene is TRBV19, the J gene TRBJ1-6; D possibly corresponds to TRBD1 (5 bases). The CDR3 is 15 residues long. V was pared by 5 bases and J by 6 bases, with 14 bases between. CDR1 is LNHDA, CDR2 SQIVND, per germline (reference sequence).